A selection of T cell receptor beta chains follows, all from one sample in a study of blood T cell repertoires in COVID-19. Profiled with immunoSEQ multiplex PCR; TCRdb holds only in-frame clones, not every one. The sample yields roughly 160,000 clones, 82% seen once. The specimen was PBMCs or T cells enriched from blood (not recorded which). These TCRs come from a man over 45 who had recovered from COVID-19. Both conserved end residues are part of each CDR3. A D gene is named only where the DNA matches it firmly. Not all rows give a size; the values are once, few, many and, for expanded clones, a class.

J gene | V gene | D gene | clone size | CDR3 DNA | CDR3 protein
TRBJ1-2 | TRBV18 | . | . | TGTGCCAGCTCCCCCGACTTGCGGGATGGCTACACCTTC | CASSPDLRDGYTF
TRBJ2-3 | TRBV5-1 | TRBD2 | . | TGCGCCAGCAGCGTGGGCGGGAGCCTCACAGATACGCAGTATTTT | CASSVGGSLTDTQYF
TRBJ2-1 | TRBV6-5 | TRBD1 | . | TGTGCCAGCAGTTACGTTAGACAGGGGGCGAGTGAGCAGTTCTTC | CASSYVRQGASEQFF
TRBJ2-7 | TRBV5-4 | TRBD1 | once | TGTGCCAGCAGTGGGACCGGGACAGTTAGCTCCTACGAGCAGTACTTC | CASSGTGTVSSYEQYF
TRBJ1-2 | TRBV9 | . | . | TGTGCCAGCAGCGTAACCCTAACAGATGGCTACACCTTC | CASSVTLTDGYTF
TRBJ2-1 | TRBV28 | TRBD2 | . | TGTGCCAGCAGTTTAGTTAGCGGGGGGTACAATGAGCAGTTCTTC | CASSLVSGGYNEQFF
TRBJ1-2 | TRBV10-3 | TRBD1 | . | TGTGCCACCGGGGTCGGGACAGCTAATTATGGCTACACCTTC | CATGVGTANYGYTF
TRBJ1-1 | TRBV19 | TRBD1 | . | TGTGCCAGTTCCTACGGTGACAGGGGAACTGAAGCTTTCTTT | CASSYGDRGTEAFF
TRBJ1-5 | TRBV28 | TRBD1 | . | TGTGCCAGCAGTTTACCCGGCTACAGGGGGACTTATAGCAATCAGCCCCAGCATTTT | CASSLPGYRGTYSNQPQHF
TRBJ2-3 | TRBV11-2 | TRBD2 | . | TGTGCCAGCAGCTTATGGACTAGCGGTAGCACAGATACGCAGTATTTT | CASSLWTSGSTDTQYF
TRBJ1-4 | TRBV7-9 | . | . | TGTGCCAGCAGCCTTGGGACTCGGGGACTGTTTTTT | CASSLGTRGLFF
TRBJ2-1 | TRBV5-4 | . | once | TGTGCCAGCAGCCCGAAGGAGTCCTACAATGAGCAGTTCTTC | CASSPKESYNEQFF
TRBJ1-4 | TRBV19 | TRBD1 | . | TGTGCCAGTAGTAACCAGGGGGCCGGTGAAAAACTGTTTTTT | CASSNQGAGEKLFF
TRBJ2-3 | TRBV24-1 | . | few | TGTGCCACCAGTGACACCTCTCCGCAGACGCAGTATTTT | CATSDTSPQTQYF
TRBJ2-7 | TRBV10-3 | TRBD2 | . | TGTGCCATCAGTGGCCAATCTAGCGGGGGTTTCTACGAGCAGTACTTC | CAISGQSSGGFYEQYF
TRBJ1-1 | TRBV28 | . | once | TGTGCCAGCACCAGACCCTCGGGCACTGAAGCTTTCTTT | CASTRPSGTEAFF
TRBJ2-3 | TRBV27 | . | . | TGTGCCAGCAGTATGGGACACCCCTCCGATACGCAGTATTTT | CASSMGHPSDTQYF
TRBJ2-5 | TRBV18 | TRBD1 | . | TGTGCCAGCTCACGACAGGGGGGTGAGACCCAGTACTTC | CASSRQGGETQYF
TRBJ2-5 | TRBV14 | . | once | TGTGCCAGCCGGTCGACAGCAACCCCTCAAGAGACCCAGTACTTC | CASRSTATPQETQYF
TRBJ1-1 | TRBV5-4 | . | few | TGTGCCAGCAGCTTGACCGGGACTGAAGCTTTCTTT | CASSLTGTEAFF
TRBJ2-4 | TRBV25-1 | . | . | TGTGCCAGCAGTGAGACAGGAACACTAGCCAAAAACATTCAGTACTTC | CASSETGTLAKNIQYF
TRBJ1-6 | TRBV19 | . | once | TGTGCCAGTAGTATTAGAGGGCAGTGGGATTCACCCCTCCACTTT | CASSIRGQWDSPLHF
TRBJ2-5 | TRBV11-2 | . | . | TGTGCCAGCAGCTTAGATACTAGGGAGACCCAGTACTTC | CASSLDTRETQYF
TRBJ1-2 | TRBV7-9 | TRBD1 | . | TGTGCCAGCAGCCCTGACAGGGGCTATGGCTACACCTTC | CASSPDRGYGYTF
TRBJ1-2 | TRBV12-3/TRBV12-4 | TRBD1 | . | TGTGCCAGCAGTTTTCCATGGGGACAGTCCTTC | CASSFPWGQSF
TRBJ1-1 | TRBV28 | . | once | TGTGCCACCCGGGTCGGGAACACTGAAGCTTTCTTT | CATRVGNTEAFF
TRBJ1-6 | TRBV6-5 | . | . | TGTGCCAGCAGTTACGGAGGGACCTCTAATTCACCCCTCCACTTT | CASSYGGTSNSPLHF
TRBJ1-2 | TRBV24-1 | . | . | TGTGCCACCAGTGATTTGAGAAGAGATGGTAACTATGGCTACACCTTC | CATSDLRRDGNYGYTF
TRBJ2-3 | TRBV6-5 | TRBD2 | . | TGTGCCATCTCCCCTAGCGGGAGGGGCACAGATACGCAGTATTTT | CAISPSGRGTDTQYF